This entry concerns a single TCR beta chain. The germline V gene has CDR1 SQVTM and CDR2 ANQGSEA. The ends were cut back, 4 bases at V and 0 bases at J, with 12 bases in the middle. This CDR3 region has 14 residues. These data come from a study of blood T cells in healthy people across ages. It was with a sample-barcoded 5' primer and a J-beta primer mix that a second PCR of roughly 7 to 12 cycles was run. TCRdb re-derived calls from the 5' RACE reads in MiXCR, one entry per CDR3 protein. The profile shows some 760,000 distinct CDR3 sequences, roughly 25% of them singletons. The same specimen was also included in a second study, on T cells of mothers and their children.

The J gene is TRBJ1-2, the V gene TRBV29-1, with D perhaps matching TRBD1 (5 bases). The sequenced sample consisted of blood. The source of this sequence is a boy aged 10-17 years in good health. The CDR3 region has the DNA TGCAGCGTTGGTTCCCAGGGCACTAACTATGGCTACACCTTC. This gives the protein CSVGSQGTNYGYTF.